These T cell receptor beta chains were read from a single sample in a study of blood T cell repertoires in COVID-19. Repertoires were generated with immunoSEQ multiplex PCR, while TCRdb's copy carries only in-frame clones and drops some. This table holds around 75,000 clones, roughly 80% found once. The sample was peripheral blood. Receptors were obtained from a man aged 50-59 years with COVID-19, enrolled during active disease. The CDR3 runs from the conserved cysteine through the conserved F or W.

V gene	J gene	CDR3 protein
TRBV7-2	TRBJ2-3	CASSLGLAGGLQYF
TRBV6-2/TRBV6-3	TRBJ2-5	CASSRDRGYSETQYF
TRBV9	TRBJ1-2	CASSVAGQGNPIGGYTF
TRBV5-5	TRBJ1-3	CASSLGLTGLGNTIYF
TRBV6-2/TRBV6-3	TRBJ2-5	CASSLYSSETQYF
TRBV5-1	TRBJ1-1	CASSLGWIPGGTEAFF
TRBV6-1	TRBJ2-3	CASSELGGGLADTQYF
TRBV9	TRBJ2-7	CASSVFGGPTYEQYF
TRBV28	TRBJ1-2	CASLGGAGGGYTF
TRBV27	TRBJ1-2	CASSLRVQGENYGYTF
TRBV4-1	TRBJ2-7	CASSQAQGYEQYF
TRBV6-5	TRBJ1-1	CASSYSGPWGDTEAFF
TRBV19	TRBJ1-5	CASSIQDFQPQHF
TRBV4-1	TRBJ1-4	CASSQGDGGNEKLFF
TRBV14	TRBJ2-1	CASSQGTGGWDEQFF
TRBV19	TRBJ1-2	CASSTGQDHYGYTF
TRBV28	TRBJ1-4	CASSFLGQGREKLFF
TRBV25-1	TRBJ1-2	CASSEYGDYGYTF
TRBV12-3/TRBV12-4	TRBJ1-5	CASSLREGQPQHF
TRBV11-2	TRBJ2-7	CASSLEAGREYF
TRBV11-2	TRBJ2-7	CASRRQGNEQYF
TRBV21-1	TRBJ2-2	CASSKHEFTGTGRRFRELFF
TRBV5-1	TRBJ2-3	CASSLGQGAADTQYF
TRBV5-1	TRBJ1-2	CASSLTSDGDGYTF
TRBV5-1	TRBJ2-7	CASSSNPRDPEGSYEQYF
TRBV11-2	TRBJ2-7	CASRGNRAHEQYF
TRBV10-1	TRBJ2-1	CASSEQNNEQFF
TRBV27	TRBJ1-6	CASSPVSVKDNSPLHF
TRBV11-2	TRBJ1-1	CASLRGTEAFF
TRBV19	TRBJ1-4	CASSTQGGSEKLFF
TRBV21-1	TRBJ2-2	CASSNGGHTGELFF
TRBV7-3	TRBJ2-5	CASSPNGGIETQYF
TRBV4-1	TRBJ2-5	CASSQVHERGRGETQYF
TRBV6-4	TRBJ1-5	CASSEQANQPQHF
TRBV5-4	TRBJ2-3	CASSRGVGTSGTDTQYF
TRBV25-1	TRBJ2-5	CASSSYGGAGETQYF
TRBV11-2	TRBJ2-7	CASSVTGGAKYEQYF
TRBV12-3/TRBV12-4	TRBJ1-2	CASSLGLPGGYTF
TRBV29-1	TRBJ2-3	CSVDSQGQGGTDTQYF
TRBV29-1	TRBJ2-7	CSVAGGGASYEQYF
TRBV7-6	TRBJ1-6	CASSSLTGIHNSPLHF
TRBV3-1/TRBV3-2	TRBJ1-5	CASSQDLGWAGGNQPQHF
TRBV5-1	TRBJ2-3	CASSDGGHTDTQYF